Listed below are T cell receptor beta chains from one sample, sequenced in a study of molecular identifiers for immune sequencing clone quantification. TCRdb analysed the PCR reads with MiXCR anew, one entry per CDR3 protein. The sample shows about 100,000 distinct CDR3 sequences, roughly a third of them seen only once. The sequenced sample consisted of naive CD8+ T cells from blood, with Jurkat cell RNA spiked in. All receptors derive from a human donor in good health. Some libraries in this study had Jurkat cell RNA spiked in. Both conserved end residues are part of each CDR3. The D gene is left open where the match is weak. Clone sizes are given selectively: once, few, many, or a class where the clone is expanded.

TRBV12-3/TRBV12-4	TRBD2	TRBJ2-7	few	CASQGGEQYF	TGTGCCAGCCAGGGAGGGGAGCAGTACTTC
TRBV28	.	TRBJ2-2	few	CASSPQNGRYTGELFF	TGTGCCAGCAGTCCCCAAAACGGAAGATACACCGGGGAGCTGTTTTTT
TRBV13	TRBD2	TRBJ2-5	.	CASSQGLAGVLETQYF	TGTGCCAGCAGCCAGGGACTAGCGGGAGTTTTGGAGACCCAGTACTTC
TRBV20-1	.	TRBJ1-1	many	CSAPGPTNTEAFF	TGCAGTGCTCCGGGGCCGACGAACACTGAAGCTTTCTTT
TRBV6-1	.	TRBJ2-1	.	CASSLHEQFF	TGTGCCAGCAGCCTCCATGAGCAGTTCTTC
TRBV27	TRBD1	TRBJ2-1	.	CASSEQGATYNEQFF	TGTGCCAGCAGTGAACAGGGGGCGACCTACAATGAGCAGTTCTTC
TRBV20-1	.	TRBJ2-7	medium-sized	CSARDRLQGTYEQYF	TGCAGTGCTAGAGATCGGCTACAGGGCACCTACGAGCAGTACTTC
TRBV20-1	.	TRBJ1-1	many	CSARDIYGGHTEAFF	TGCAGTGCTAGAGACATTTACGGGGGACACACTGAAGCTTTCTTT
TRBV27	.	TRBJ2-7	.	CASSFGGAEVYEQYF	TGTGCCAGCAGTTTTGGGGGGGCTGAAGTCTACGAGCAGTACTTC
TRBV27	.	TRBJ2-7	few	CASSPLTHYEQYF	TGTGCCAGCAGTCCCCTAACCCATTACGAGCAGTACTTC
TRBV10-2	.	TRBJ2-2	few	CASISGELFF	TGCGCCAGCATCAGCGGGGAGCTGTTTTTT
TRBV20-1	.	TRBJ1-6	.	CSATRRDTYNSPLHF	TGCAGTGCCACTCGCCGGGACACCTATAATTCACCCCTCCACTTT
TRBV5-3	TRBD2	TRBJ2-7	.	CASSKPSGRAHEQYF	TGTGCCAGCAGCAAACCTAGCGGGAGGGCCCACGAGCAGTACTTC
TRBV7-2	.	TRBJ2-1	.	CASRRPGTQPYNEQFF	TGTGCCAGCAGAAGGCCGGGGACGCAGCCCTACAATGAGCAGTTCTTC
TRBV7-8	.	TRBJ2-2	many	CASSPPGANTGELFF	TGTGCCAGCAGCCCCCCAGGTGCGAACACCGGGGAGCTGTTTTTT
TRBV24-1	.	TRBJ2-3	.	CATSDWIDQKRDTQYF	TGTGCCACCAGTGATTGGATCGACCAGAAGCGGGATACGCAGTATTTT
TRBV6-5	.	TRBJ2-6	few	CASSYSVGANVLTF	TGTGCCAGCAGTTATTCGGTCGGGGCCAACGTCCTGACTTTC
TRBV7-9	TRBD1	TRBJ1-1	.	CASSLAPLTGYGTEAFF	TGTGCCAGCAGCTTAGCGCCGTTGACAGGGTATGGGACTGAAGCTTTCTTT
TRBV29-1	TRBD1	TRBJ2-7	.	CSVEEQGVYEQYF	TGCAGCGTTGAGGAACAGGGGGTCTACGAGCAGTACTTC
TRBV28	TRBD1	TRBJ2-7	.	CASTLNPGQNYEQYF	TGTGCCAGCACCCTAAATCCGGGACAGAATTACGAGCAGTACTTC